Following are 25 T cell receptor beta chains from one sample sequenced in a study of Ad26.COV2.S vaccination and SARS-CoV-2 variants. Produced via immunoSEQ multiplex PCR; TCRdb's table is partial and in-frame only. Of 400,000 or so clones in the sample, 75% to 90% are singletons; the top ten hold approximately 3.7%. As for treatment: roughly 20 received Ad26.COV2.S at low or high dose, single or two shots; about 5 received placebo; per-sample allocation not given. Following the first vaccine or placebo injection, samples were taken on day 63. Material: peripheral blood, obtained in a trial of Ad26.COV2.S vaccine versus placebo. These receptors came from a person between 18 and 65 years old who received the Ad26.COV2.S COVID-19 vaccine or a placebo.

V is TRBV25-1 and J is TRBJ2-1, with D maybe TRBD1 (5 bases). This CDR3 is 13 amino acids long. Germline values: CDR1 MGHDK, CDR2 SYGVNS. Trimming took off 5 bases at V and 3 bases at J, with 8 bases between the two ends. The CDR3 spells CASSKTGYNEQFF. In nucleotides, the CDR3 is TGTGCCAGCAGTAAAACAGGCTACAATGAGCAGTTCTTC.

The chain links TRBV5-8 to TRBJ1-1; 10 bases agree with TRBD1. Unmatched junction bases numbered 4, after V lost 3 bases and J lost 5 bases. Per germline, CDR1 SGHTS and CDR2 YDEGEE. The CDR3 length is 14 residues. For the CDR3, the DNA is TGTGCCAGCAGCTCGGACAGGGGGAGGACTGAAGCTTTCTTT. Translated, it gives CASSSDRGRTEAFF.

The J gene is TRBJ2-7, the V gene TRBV5-6, with D perhaps being TRBD1 or TRBD2 (7 bases each). The CDR3 has 18 amino acids. Per germline, CDR1 SGHDT and CDR2 YYEEEE. V gave up 0 bases and J gave up 3 bases, with 22 bases separating them. The CDR3 is CASSLAKGEGASVYEQYF. The CDR3 DNA is TGTGCCAGCAGCTTGGCCAAGGGGGAGGGGGCGTCGGTCTACGAGCAGTACTTC. Based on the CDR3 plus reference TRBV5-6 and TRBJ2-7, the full variable domain is DAGVTQSPTHLIKTRGQQVTLRCSPKSGHDTVSWYQQALGQGPQFIFQYYEEEERQRGNFPDRFSGHQFPNYSSELNVNALLLGDSALYLCASSLAKGEGASVYEQYFGPGTRLTVT.

The chain joins TRBV7-6 to TRBJ2-5; possible D gene TRBD1, 5 bases. Per germline, CDR1 SGHVS and CDR2 FNYEAQ. V was cut by 0 bases and J by 3 bases, with 11 bases left in between. The CDR3 covers 15 residues. The CDR3 nucleotides are TGTGCCAGCAGCTTAGCTTCAGGGTACGAAGAGACCCAGTACTTC. Translated: CASSLASGYEETQYF.

The gene calls are TRBV2 and TRBJ2-7; D gene unclear. The CDR3 contains 13 residues. V shed 2 bases and J shed 1 base, with 6 bases lying between them. CDR1 and CDR2 (germline): SNHLY, FYNNEI. This chain's CDR3 is CASSERQSYEQYF. CDR3 nucleotides: TGTGCCAGCAGTGAACGACAATCCTACGAGCAGTACTTC.

This chain connects TRBV10-2 to TRBJ2-7; D may correspond to TRBD1 or TRBD2 (5 bases each). The germline V gene encodes CDR1 WSHSY and CDR2 SAAADI. The CDR3 is 14 residues long. Trimming removed 2 bases from V and 2 bases from J, with 10 bases in between. The CDR3 spells CASSEPQGPYEQYF. The CDR3 DNA reads TGCGCCAGCAGTGAGCCTCAGGGACCCTACGAGCAGTACTTC.

V and J are TRBV3-1 (or the pseudogene TRBV3-2) and TRBJ1-4, with a tentative D call TRBD1 (6 bases). Between the trimmed V and J ends, which lost 3 bases and 2 bases, there was a span of 10 bases. CDR1 and CDR2 (germline): LGHDT, YNNKEL (reference sequence). This CDR3 comprises 15 residues. DNA for the CDR3: TGTGCCAGCAGCCAGGGGGCCGGGACTAATGAAAAACTGTTTTTT. It yields the protein CASSQGAGTNEKLFF.

This clone occurred many times. CDR3 region: CASSIGGLSASYEQYF. The CDR3 DNA reads as TGTGCCAGTAGTATAGGAGGGCTATCCGCCTCCTACGAGCAGTACTTC. The V and J genes are TRBV19 and TRBJ2-7, with a weak D call TRBD2 (5 bases). The germline V gene encodes CDR1 LNHDA and CDR2 SQIVND (reference sequence). V gave up 1 base and J gave up 0 bases, with 13 bases separating them. This CDR3 region has 16 residues.

J is TRBJ2-1 and V is TRBV7-2, with D perhaps TRBD1 (6 bases). This CDR3 has 15 residues. V dropped 2 bases and J dropped 2 bases, with 10 bases sitting between them. CDR1 and CDR2 from the germline V gene are SGHTA and FQGNSA. CDR3 coding DNA: TGTGCCAGCAGCTTACAGGGGTCGACCTACAATGAGCAGTTCTTC. It encodes CASSLQGSTYNEQFF.

The V and J genes are TRBV2 and TRBJ1-1; D is uncertain. The CDR3 has 15 residues. Deletions cut 3 bases from V and 1 base from J, with 12 bases between. CDR1 and CDR2 (germline): SNHLY, FYNNEI. The CDR3 region has the DNA TGTGCCAGCAGTGAGGCCGCGTTGGGGAACACTGAAGCTTTCTTT. The encoded protein is CASSEAALGNTEAFF. Together with reference TRBV2 and TRBJ1-1, the CDR3 gives the full variable domain: EPEVTQTPSHQVTQMGQEVILRCVPISNHLYFYWYRQILGQKVEFLVSFYNNEISEKSEIFDDQFSVERPDGSNFTLKIRSTKLEDSAMYFCASSEAALGNTEAFFGQGTRLTVV.

V gene TRBV9 combines with J gene TRBJ2-1; 7 nucleotides align to TRBD1. Germline CDR1 and CDR2: SGDLS and YYNGEE. The V segment lost 2 bases and the J segment 4 bases; nucleotides outside the gene matches: 9. The CDR3 contains 16 residues. CDR3 in amino acids: CASSVTGTAHYNEQFF. CDR3 nucleotides: TGTGCCAGCAGCGTCACCGGGACAGCACATTACAATGAGCAGTTCTTC.

V is TRBV5-4 and J is TRBJ1-5; D might be TRBD1 (5 bases). The CDR3 sequence is 16 residues long. V was trimmed by 2 bases and J by 4 bases, leaving 16 bases between them. From germline, CDR1 is SGHNT and CDR2 YYREEE (reference sequence). CDR3 DNA sequence: TGTGCCAGCAGCTTTCCCCCCGACAGTGATAATCAGCCCCAGCATTTT. It specifies CASSFPPDSDNQPQHF.

This clone was observed once. The chain recombines TRBV18 with TRBJ2-7, with a possible D match to TRBD2 (6 bases). The CDR3 spans 12 residues. V lost 3 bases and J lost 4, with 7 bases in between. Germline V gene lookup returns CDR1 KGHSH and CDR2 LQKENI. CDR3 sequence: CASSPGGYEQYF. CDR3 bases: TGTGCCAGCTCACCCGGAGGGTACGAGCAGTACTTC.

This clone was found once. V gene TRBV4-3 combines with J gene TRBJ1-2, with D perhaps matching TRBD1 (6 bases). From germline, CDR1 is LGHNA and CDR2 YSLEER. The CDR3 spans 15 residues. V lost 3 bases and J lost 1, with 12 bases in between. CDR3 sequence (DNA): TGCGCCAGCAGCCAGACAGGAATCAGTAACTATGGCTACACCTTC. It is translated as CASSQTGISNYGYTF.

This chain connects TRBV6-5 to TRBJ2-7; 9 bases are a match to TRBD1. J was trimmed by 7 bases and V by 6 bases; bases with no gene match: 10. The CDR3 sequence is 14 residues long. Germline V gene lookup returns CDR1 MNHEY and CDR2 SVGAGI. CDR3 nucleotides: TGTGCCAGCAGGTGGAGGACAGGGACAGGGGAGCAGTACTTC. It codes for CASRWRTGTGEQYF.

The chain links TRBV10-3 to TRBJ1-2; D ambiguous. Trimming pared 2 bases from V and 4 bases from J, leaving 8 bases between. Looked up from germline, CDR1 is ENHRY and CDR2 is SYGVKD. The CDR3 sequence is 13 residues long. The CDR3 sequence: CAISENSPYGYTF. In DNA, the CDR3 is TGTGCCATCAGTGAGAACAGCCCCTATGGCTACACCTTC.

As regards this clone: Distinct nucleotide sequences in the sample also encode this CDR3. The J gene is TRBJ2-2, the V gene TRBV5-5, with 8 bases fitting TRBD2. There are 14 residues in the CDR3. The trim removed 5 bases at V and 5 bases at J, leaving 5 bases unmatched. The germline CDR1 and CDR2 sequences are SGHKS and YYEKEE (reference sequence). The CDR3: CASRIAGQTGELFF. Here the CDR3 DNA reads TGTGCCAGCAGGATAGCGGGGCAGACCGGGGAGCTGTTTTTT.

This chain uses TRBV5-1 with TRBJ2-1; D tentatively fits TRBD1 or TRBD2 (5 bases each). In germline, CDR1 is SGHRS, CDR2 YFSETQ. The V and J ends lost 0 bases and 9 bases respectively, with 13 bases between them. CDR3 length: 14 amino acids. The CDR3 DNA sequence: TGCGCCAGCAGCTTGGGTATCGGTGGGGGTGAGCAGTTCTTC. It yields the protein CASSLGIGGGEQFF.

The chain carries TRBV6-2 or TRBV6-3 and TRBJ1-2; tentatively, D is TRBD1 (6 bases). The CDR3 length is 14 residues. Germline CDR1 reads MNHEY; CDR2 reads SVGEGT. The V gene lost 5 bases and the J gene lost 10 bases, with 20 bases spanning the gap. Here the CDR3 DNA reads TGTGCCAGCAGTCGAGACAGGTCCCTCATTGACTACACCTTC. This gives the protein CASSRDRSLIDYTF.

This clone has just one count. The genes are TRBV18 and TRBJ1-3; a possible D gene is TRBD1 (5 bases). Germline-derived CDR1 and CDR2 are KGHSH and LQKENI. CDR3 length: 13 residues. The ends were cut back, 2 bases at V and 3 bases at J, with 5 bases in the middle. The CDR3 coding sequence is TGTGCCAGCTCACCAGGGGGTGGAAACACCATATATTTT. Translation: CASSPGGGNTIYF.

The V call is TRBV11-3, the J call TRBJ2-1; the match to TRBD2 covers 8 bases. This CDR3 has 18 amino acids. Unmatched junction bases numbered 16, after V lost 1 base and J lost 8 bases. CDR1 SGHNT and CDR2 YENEEA come from the germline V gene. CDR3 amino acids: CASSLGLRLAGLSDEQFF. In DNA form, the CDR3 reads TGTGCCAGCAGCTTAGGTTTACGTCTAGCGGGTCTTTCGGATGAGCAGTTCTTC.

The chain employs TRBV5-6 and TRBJ1-2, with 7 bases identical to TRBD1. CDR1 and CDR2 from the germline V gene are SGHDT and YYEEEE. The CDR3 spans 13 residues. V lost 4 bases, J lost 14 bases, and 14 bases stayed unmatched. The CDR3 DNA reads TGTGCCAGCAGCCCCACCGGGACAGCGGCAAGGACCTTC. This gives the protein CASSPTGTAARTF.

The CDR3 DNA reads TGTGCCAGCAGCTTGGGGGCGGGGGGGGAAGATGGCTACACCTTC. Amino acids: CASSLGAGGEDGYTF. This rearrangement joins TRBV5-4 to TRBJ1-2; D is possibly TRBD1 (5 bases). Per germline, CDR1 SGHNT and CDR2 YYREEE (reference sequence). The ends were cut back, 0 bases at V and 6 bases at J, with 15 bases in the middle. The CDR3 is 15 amino acids.

The chain joins TRBV5-1 to TRBJ2-3; 8 positions agree with TRBD2. The CDR3 is 15 residues long. Germline V CDR1 and CDR2: SGHRS, YFSETQ. V was pared by 6 bases and J by 0 bases, with 6 bases of the junction left unmatched. Written as DNA, the CDR3 is TGCGCCAGCACCGAAAGCGGGGGCAGCACAGATACGCAGTATTTT. This gives the protein CASTESGGSTDTQYF.

The gene calls are TRBV10-3 and TRBJ1-1, with D tentatively TRBD1 (6 bases). Germline V CDR1 and CDR2: ENHRY, SYGVKD. This CDR3 contains 13 residues. Trimming took 5 bases from V and 1 from J, leaving 8 bases between them. The CDR3 here is CAISSTGNTEAFF. CDR3 sequence (DNA): TGTGCCATCAGTTCGACAGGGAACACTGAAGCTTTCTTT.